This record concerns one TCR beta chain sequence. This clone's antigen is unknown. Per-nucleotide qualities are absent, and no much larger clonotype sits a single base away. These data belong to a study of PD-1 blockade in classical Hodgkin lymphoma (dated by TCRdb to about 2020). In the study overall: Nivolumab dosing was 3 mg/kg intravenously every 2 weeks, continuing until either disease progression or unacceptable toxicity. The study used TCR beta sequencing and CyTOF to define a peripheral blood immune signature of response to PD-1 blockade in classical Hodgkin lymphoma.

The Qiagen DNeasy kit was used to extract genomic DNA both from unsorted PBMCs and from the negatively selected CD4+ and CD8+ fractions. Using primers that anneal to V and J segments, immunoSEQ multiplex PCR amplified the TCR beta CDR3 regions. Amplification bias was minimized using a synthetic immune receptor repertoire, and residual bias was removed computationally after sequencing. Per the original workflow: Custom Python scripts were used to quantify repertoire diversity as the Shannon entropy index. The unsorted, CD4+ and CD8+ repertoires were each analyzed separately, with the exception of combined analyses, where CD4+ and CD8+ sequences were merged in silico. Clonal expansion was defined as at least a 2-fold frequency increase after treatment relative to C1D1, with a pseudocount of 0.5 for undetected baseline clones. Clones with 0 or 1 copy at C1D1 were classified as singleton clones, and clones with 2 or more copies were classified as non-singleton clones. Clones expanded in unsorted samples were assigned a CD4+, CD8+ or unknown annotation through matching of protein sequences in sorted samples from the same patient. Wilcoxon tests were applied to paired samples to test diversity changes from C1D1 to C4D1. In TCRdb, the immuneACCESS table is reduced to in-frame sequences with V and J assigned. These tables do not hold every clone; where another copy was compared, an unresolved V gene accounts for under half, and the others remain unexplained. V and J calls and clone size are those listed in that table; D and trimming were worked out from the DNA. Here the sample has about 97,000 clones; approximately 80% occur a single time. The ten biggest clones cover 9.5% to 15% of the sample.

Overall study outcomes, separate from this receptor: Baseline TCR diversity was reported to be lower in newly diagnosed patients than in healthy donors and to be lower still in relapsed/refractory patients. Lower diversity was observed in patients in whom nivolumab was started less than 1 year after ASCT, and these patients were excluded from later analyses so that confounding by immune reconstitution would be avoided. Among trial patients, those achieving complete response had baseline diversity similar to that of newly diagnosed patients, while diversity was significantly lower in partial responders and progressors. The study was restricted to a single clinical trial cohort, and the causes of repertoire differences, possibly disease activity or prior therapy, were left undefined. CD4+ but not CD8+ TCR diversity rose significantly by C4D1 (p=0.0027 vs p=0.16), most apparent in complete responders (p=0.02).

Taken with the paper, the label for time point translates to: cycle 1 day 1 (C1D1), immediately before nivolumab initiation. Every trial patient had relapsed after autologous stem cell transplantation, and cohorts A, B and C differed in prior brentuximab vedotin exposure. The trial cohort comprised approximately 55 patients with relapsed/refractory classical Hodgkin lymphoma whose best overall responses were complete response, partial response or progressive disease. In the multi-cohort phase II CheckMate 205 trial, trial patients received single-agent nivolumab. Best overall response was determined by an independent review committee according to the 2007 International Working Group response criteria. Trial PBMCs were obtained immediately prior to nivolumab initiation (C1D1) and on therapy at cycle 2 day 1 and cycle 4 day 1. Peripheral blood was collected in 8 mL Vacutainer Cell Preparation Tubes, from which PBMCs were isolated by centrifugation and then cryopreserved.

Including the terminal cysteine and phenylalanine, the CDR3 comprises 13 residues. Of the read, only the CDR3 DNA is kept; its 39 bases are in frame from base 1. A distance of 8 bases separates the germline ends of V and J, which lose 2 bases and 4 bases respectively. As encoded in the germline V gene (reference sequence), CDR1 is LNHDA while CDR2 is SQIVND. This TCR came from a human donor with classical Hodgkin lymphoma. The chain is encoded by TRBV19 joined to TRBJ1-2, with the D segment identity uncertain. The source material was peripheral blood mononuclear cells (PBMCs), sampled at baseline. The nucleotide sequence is TGTGCCAGTAGTATAAACCGATTCTATGGCTACACCTTC. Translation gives CASSINRFYGYTF.